This T cell receptor (beta chain) was sequenced during a study of regulatory T cells in long-lasting Graves disease. Findings of the study overall: Persistent disease preferred TRBV28, TRBJ1-2 and TRBJ2-5; new disease, TRBV20-1 and TRBJ2-1.

The table lists this clonotype with a few counts. Its antigen is undetermined. As for time point: persistent/refractory GD, antithyroid drugs over 5 years with positive TRAb. RNA extracted from PBMCs served as the sequencing template. Building the TCR beta libraries relied on iRepertoire HTBI primers, and CDR3 regions underwent Arm-PCR. Each CDR3 protein is one row after TCRdb ran MiXCR on the multiplex PCR reads. The sample gives 700,000 or so distinct CDR3 sequences, 25% to 30% of which show up once; about two fifths is in the top ten. J was trimmed by 4 bases and V by 10 bases; bases with no gene match: 26. The germline V gene has CDR1 MNHNS and CDR2 SASEGT. The length of the CDR3 is 20 residues.

The receptor was derived from a female donor with Graves disease. The chain combines TRBV6-1 with TRBJ1-3, with 9 bases that match TRBD1. The sample consisted of peripheral blood mononuclear cells (PBMCs), taken when the disease was refractory, from a patient treated with antithyroid drugs. CDR3 protein: CAIGGRAGTGPPSKGNTIYF. CDR3 DNA sequence: TGTGCCATAGGGGGAAGGGCCGGGACAGGGCCTCCCTCGAAAGGAAACACCATATATTTT.